The 14 T cell receptor beta chains in this list originate from one sample, sequenced in a study of blood T cells in healthy people across ages. Then a second PCR, running roughly 7 to 11 cycles, was carried out with a sample-barcoded 5' primer and a J-beta primer mix. TCRdb reprocessed the 5' RACE reads with MiXCR, giving one entry per CDR3 protein. The sample carries about 930,000 distinct CDR3 sequences, about 27% recorded once. These data are also associated with another study on T cells of mothers and their children.

Sequencing was done on a sample of blood. The receptors originated from a woman in her forties in good health.

This clonotype has just a few counts. The chain recombines TRBV2 with TRBJ1-2, with 7 bases that match TRBD1. The CDR3 extends over 11 amino acids. V was pared by 5 bases and J by 10 bases, with 4 bases of the junction left unmatched. CDR1 is SNHLY, CDR2 FYNNEI, per germline. The CDR3 here is CASSLTGTYTF. The CDR3 bases are TGTGCCAGCAGTTTGACAGGGACCTACACCTTC.

This clonotype appeared many times. The chain uses TRBV29-1 and TRBJ2-7; D possibly corresponds to TRBD1 (5 bases). CDR3 length equals 12 residues. Deletions cut 5 bases from V and 2 bases from J, with 10 bases between. Germline CDR1 reads SQVTM; CDR2 reads ANQGSEA. For the CDR3, the DNA is TGCAGCGTTATCGGACAAACCTACGAGCAGTACTTC. The encoded protein is CSVIGQTYEQYF.

This chain uses TRBV5-1 with TRBJ2-5, with D possibly matching TRBD2 (6 bases). V was cut by 4 bases and J by 1 base, with 11 bases left in between. This CDR3 comprises 14 residues. CDR1 is SGHRS and CDR2 is YFSETQ in the germline V gene. The CDR3 loop reads CASSGGLPQETQYF. CDR3 sequence (DNA): TGCGCCAGCAGCGGGGGACTCCCCCAAGAGACCCAGTACTTC.

As concerns this clonotype: Compared with germline, one end of the junction differs, possibly owing to a read error. This sequence joins TRBV10-3 and TRBJ1-2; the D is unclear. The CDR3 is 16 amino acids. CDR1 is ENHRY and CDR2 is SYGVKD in the germline V gene. CDR3 residues: CASSYIRSLREVGYTF. The CDR3, as DNA: TGTGCCAGCAGTTATATCCGTAGCCTACGGGAGGTTGGCTACACCTTC.

J is TRBJ1-5 and V is TRBV6-6; 9 bases are a match to TRBD1. The CDR3 totals 17 residues. Unmatched junction bases numbered 11, after V lost 6 bases and J lost 2 bases. CDR1 is MNHNY, CDR2 SVGAGI, per germline (reference sequence). The CDR3 region has the DNA TGTGCCAGCAGCCGGTCCCCGGACAGGGGCGGCAATCAGCCCCAGCATTTT. Amino acid sequence: CASSRSPDRGGNQPQHF.

V and J are TRBV12-3 or TRBV12-4 and TRBJ2-3; the D gene is possibly TRBD2 (6 bases). The CDR3 runs 12 residues. The V end lost 7 bases, the J end lost 10 bases, and 15 bases lay between the germline ends. CDR3 sequence: CASTQDGRSQYF. CDR3 coding DNA: TGTGCCAGCACTCAGGACGGGAGATCGCAGTATTTT.

About this clonotype: A much larger clone sits a single nucleotide away, making a read error possible. This chain links TRBV12-3 or TRBV12-4 with TRBJ1-6, with D uncertain. The CDR3 is 14 amino acids. Written as DNA, the CDR3 is TGTGCCAGCAGTTTAGGAGAAGGGTATTCACCCCGCCACTTT. Translating it yields CASSLGEGYSPRHF.

The chain recombines TRBV4-1 with TRBJ2-4; tentative D call: TRBD2 (6 bases). With the DNA end fitting TRBJ2-7 better, the J assignment may be wrong. The CDR3 is 16 residues long. Germline V gives CDR1 MGHRA, CDR2 YSYEKL. CDR3 residues: CASSQGGNGAGHEQYF. DNA for the CDR3: TGCGCCAGCAGCCAAGGGGGGAATGGAGCGGGCCACGAGCAGTACTTC.

This sequence joins TRBV12-3 or TRBV12-4 and TRBJ1-1; 7 positions agree with TRBD1. V trimming: 5 bases; J trimming: 4 bases; junction bases outside the gene matches: 10. The length of the CDR3 is 15 residues. The CDR3 region has the DNA TGTGCCAGCAGTCATAGCTGGGACAGAATCACTGAAGCTTTCTTT. Protein product: CASSHSWDRITEAFF.

J is TRBJ2-5 and V is TRBV12-2. TRBV12-2 is classified as a pseudogene. The CDR3 totals 14 residues. Here the CDR3 DNA reads TGTGCAAGTCGCTTAGGGACTAGCGAAGAGACCCAGTACTTC. As protein: CASRLGTSEETQYF.

At least ten counts were recorded for this clonotype. The chain carries TRBV7-8 and TRBJ2-1, with D hard to call. Trimming stripped 5 bases from V and 1 base from J, with 12 bases between. Germline V gene sequence: CDR1 SGHVS, CDR2 FQNEAQ. The CDR3 consists of 15 residues. CDR3 sequence reads: CASSPSTISYNEQFF. The CDR3 DNA reads TGTGCCAGCAGCCCGTCTACAATTTCCTACAATGAGCAGTTCTTC.

In this sample, this clonotype turned up a few times. This chain joins TRBV5-1 and TRBJ1-5, with D possibly being TRBD1 (5 bases). Germline CDR1 and CDR2: SGHRS and YFSETQ. V gave up 3 bases and J gave up 3 bases, with 16 bases separating them. The CDR3 spans 16 residues. The CDR3 loop reads CASSWGDGGVNQPQHF. CDR3 DNA sequence: TGCGCCAGCAGCTGGGGGGATGGAGGAGTCAATCAGCCCCAGCATTTT.

The chain combines TRBV9 with TRBJ1-4; 8 bases are shared with TRBD1. Germline loops: CDR1 SGDLS, CDR2 YYNGEE. V was clipped by 0 bases and J by 8 bases; unmatched bases: 15. The CDR3 contains 18 residues. In DNA form, the CDR3 reads TGTGCCAGCAGCGTAGACCCCTTGAGGACAGGGTTGAAGGAAAAACTGTTTTTT. It codes for CASSVDPLRTGLKEKLFF.

This clonotype was recorded many times. The chain recombines TRBV7-2 with TRBJ2-7; the match to TRBD1 covers 9 bases. With V trimmed by 2 bases and J by 6 bases, 8 bases remained unmatched. CDR3 size: 15 residues. Germline V lookup: CDR1 SGHTA, CDR2 FQGNSA. The CDR3 sequence is CASSLTPGQGSEQYF. DNA for the CDR3: TGTGCCAGCAGCTTAACACCGGGACAGGGTTCCGAGCAGTACTTC.